This entry features one T cell receptor (beta chain) sequence. No antigen is known for it. The data belong to a study of shared clonotypes between healthy human individuals. Findings of the study overall: Incomplete sequencing of sorted subsets was indicated by rarefaction despite large depth.

Generated by immunoSEQ multiplex PCR, the TCRdb table keeps only in-frame clones and is missing some. The table records 2 million to 3 million clones, approximately 94% of them present only once. Germline CDR1 is MGHDK and CDR2 is SYGVNS. CDR3 length: 13 residues. V trimming: 5 bases; J trimming: 6 bases; junction bases outside the gene matches: 6. In the CD4+ fraction, cells were divided into CD45RA+ naive and CD45RA-negative memory subsets. The V call is TRBV25-1, the J call TRBJ2-5; TRBD1 aligns across 7 bases. The sequenced sample was naive CD4+ T cells from PBMCs. As for subset: CD45RA+ positively selected. The origin of this receptor is a man younger than 35 in good health. Some clones in this sample may be carry-over from other donors' samples. In nucleotides, the CDR3 is TGTGCCAGCAGTAAGACAGGGTCCCAGACCCAGTACTTC. Translating gives CASSKTGSQTQYF.